The TCR beta chain under discussion was sequenced for a study of low-dose radiotherapy and immunotherapy resistance in tumors. Study summary: Per fraction, Cohort 2 was given 1 Gy every two weeks, accumulating a total of 13 Gy over 26 weeks. Patients were given intravenous nivolumab 240 mg every two weeks plus ipilimumab 1 mg/kg every six weeks. Administration of intravenous cyclophosphamide at 200 mg/m2 took place every two weeks, one day before radiation and immunotherapy.

This clonotype was seen many times. Per germline, CDR1 GTSNPN and CDR2 SVGIG (reference sequence). This CDR3 has 14 amino acids. Trimming cost V 0 bases and J 6 bases, with 12 bases left between them. The time point was: before trial treatment. The study gave donors nivolumab, ipilimumab, aspirin, low-dose cyclophosphamide and low-dose radiotherapy. Priming of first-strand cDNA relied on TRAV- and TRBV-specific primers (covering alpha and beta chains). Over about 18 PCR cycles, TCRs were amplified from a constant-region primer and V-primer adapter. TCRdb called the reads again in MiXCR, with one record for every CDR3 protein. The table has more than 85,000 distinct CDR3 sequences, roughly 9% seen once.

Source: PBMCs, taken before treatment. The rearrangement links TRBV30 to TRBJ2-1, with D perhaps TRBD2 (6 bases). The receptor comes from a male donor with prostate cancer. The CDR3 region has the DNA TGTGCCTGGAGTGTAGCAGGGAGGAGCAATGAGCAGTTCTTC. This encodes CAWSVAGRSNEQFF.